This is a list of T cell receptor beta chains from one sample in a study of CD8+ T cells in alopecia areata. Clones were sequenced by immunoSEQ multiplex PCR, and TCRdb holds only the in-frame ones, with some missing. Of over 150,000 clones in the sample, about 60% were seen once. The sample here was CD8+ T cells sorted from blood, taken at week 24, from a patient treated with tofacitinib. The origin of the receptors is a human donor with alopecia areata. Both conserved end residues are part of each CDR3. A D gene is named only where the DNA matches it firmly. The size entry is marked missing in some rows and otherwise reads once, few, many or a size class.

NA	TRBD1	TRBV7-9	TRBJ1-6	TGTGCCAGCAGCTTATGGACAGGGGATCAGAATTCACCCCTCCACTTT	CASSLWTGDQNSPLHF
NA	NA	TRBV25-1	TRBJ1-5	TGTGCCAGCAGGGAGAATCAGCCCCAGCATTTT	CASRENQPQHF
NA	NA	TRBV6-5	TRBJ2-7	TGTGCCAGCAGCGAGGACTCCATTAGCTCCTACGAGCAGTACTTC	CASSEDSISSYEQYF
few	NA	TRBV29-1	TRBJ2-7	TGCAGCGTTCACGACAGGTCCGAGCAGTACTTC	CSVHDRSEQYF
NA	NA	TRBV30	TRBJ1-6	TGTGCCTGGGCCACTACAGGGTATGGTTCACCCCTCCACTTT	CAWATTGYGSPLHF
few	TRBD1	TRBV19	TRBJ1-2	TGTGCCAGTAGTTCCCGGGACAGACTCAACTATGGCTACACCTTC	CASSSRDRLNYGYTF
NA	TRBD1	TRBV5-6	TRBJ2-3	TGTGCCAGCAGCTTGTCGCTCCAGGGGGACAGCACAGATACGCAGTATTTT	CASSLSLQGDSTDTQYF
NA	NA	TRBV7-8	TRBJ1-2	TGTGCCAGCAGCTTAGGCGGCAGAGCTAACTATGGCTACACCTTC	CASSLGGRANYGYTF
NA	NA	TRBV5-1	TRBJ2-1	TGCGCCAGCAGCCCCTCGAGCCCCGAGCAGTTCTTC	CASSPSSPEQFF
NA	NA	TRBV29-1	TRBJ1-1	TGCAGCGTTCTGCGCGCAGGGAAGAACACTGAAGCTTTCTTT	CSVLRAGKNTEAFF
few	NA	TRBV19	TRBJ2-7	TGTGCCAGTAGTATCATCCGGGGACACCGCTACGAGCAGTACTTC	CASSIIRGHRYEQYF
NA	NA	TRBV2	TRBJ1-1	TGTGCCAGCAGTGATGGGTCGGGTGAAGCTTTCTTT	CASSDGSGEAFF
NA	NA	TRBV29-1	TRBJ2-3	TGCAGCGTTGAAGTGGGGGCCCGCACAGATACGCAGTATTTT	CSVEVGARTDTQYF
NA	TRBD2	TRBV5-1	TRBJ2-1	TGCGCCAGCAGTCACCGGTTAGCGGGGGGGCCGAGTCTCGTCTATGAGCAGTTCTTC	CASSHRLAGGPSLVYEQFF
NA	TRBD1	TRBV15	TRBJ2-7	TGTGCCACCAGCAAAACGACAGGGGGCGGGTACGAGCAGTACTTC	CATSKTTGGGYEQYF
few	TRBD1	TRBV5-1	TRBJ2-2	TGCGCCAGCAGCCTGAGGGACAGGGGAGCCGGGGAGCTGTTTTTT	CASSLRDRGAGELFF
NA	TRBD2	TRBV29-1	TRBJ2-1	TGCAGCGTTGAAGGGGGCGGGGGTAGGAGCTCCTACAATGAGCAGTTCTTC	CSVEGGGGRSSYNEQFF
NA	NA	TRBV18	TRBJ1-2	TGTGCCAGCTCACCCCCCCCCAGCGGGGGAGACTATGGCTACACCTTC	CASSPPPSGGDYGYTF
NA	TRBD1	TRBV4-1	TRBJ2-7	TGCGCCAGCAGCCAAGGGGGGACAGGGGGCGCCGAGCAGTACTTC	CASSQGGTGGAEQYF
few	NA	TRBV29-1	TRBJ2-6	TGCAGCGTTGATGGCGGGAACTCTGGGGCCAACGTCCTGACTTTC	CSVDGGNSGANVLTF
NA	NA	TRBV19	TRBJ2-3	TGTGCCAGTAGTATAGATGGTAGGGCCCGGCTAGGAGATACGCAGTATTTT	CASSIDGRARLGDTQYF
NA	NA	TRBV30	TRBJ2-5	TGTGCCTGGAGCGGCAATACAAGCCCGGAGACCCAGTACTTC	CAWSGNTSPETQYF
few	TRBD1	TRBV4-1	TRBJ1-4	TGCGCCAGCAGCCAAGGGCAGGGGGGGCTAGGAGAAAAACTGTTTTTT	CASSQGQGGLGEKLFF
few	NA	TRBV5-4	TRBJ1-2	TGTGCTTCCCTTGGGGAGAAGAACTATGGCTACACCTTC	CASLGEKNYGYTF
few	NA	TRBV4-1	TRBJ2-7	TGCGCCAGCAGCCAAGACGCCTACGAGCAGTACTTC	CASSQDAYEQYF
once	TRBD1	TRBV7-8	TRBJ2-7	TGTGCCAGCAGCCCACGCGGACAGGGGACCTACGAGCAGTACTTC	CASSPRGQGTYEQYF
NA	NA	TRBV5-6	TRBJ1-4	TGTGCCAGCAGCGATCTCGGGACACCGAATGAAAAACTGTTTTTT	CASSDLGTPNEKLFF